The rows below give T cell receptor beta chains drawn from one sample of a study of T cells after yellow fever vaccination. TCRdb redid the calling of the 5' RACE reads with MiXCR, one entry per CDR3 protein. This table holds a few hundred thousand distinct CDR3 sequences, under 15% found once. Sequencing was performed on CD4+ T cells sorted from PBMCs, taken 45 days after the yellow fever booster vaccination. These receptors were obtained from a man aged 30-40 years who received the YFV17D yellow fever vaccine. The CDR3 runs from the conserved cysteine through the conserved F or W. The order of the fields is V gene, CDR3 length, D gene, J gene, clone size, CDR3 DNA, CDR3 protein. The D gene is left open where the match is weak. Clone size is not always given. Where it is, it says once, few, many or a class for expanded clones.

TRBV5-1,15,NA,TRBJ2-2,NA,TGCGCCAGCAACTTACAGGGCGCGAACACCGGGGAGCTGTTTTTT,CASNLQGANTGELFF
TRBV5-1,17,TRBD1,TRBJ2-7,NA,TGCGCCAGCAGCTTGTGGTCATACGGGACAGGGAACGGCGAGCAGTACTTC,CASSLWSYGTGNGEQYF
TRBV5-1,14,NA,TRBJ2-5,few,TGCGCCAGCAGCTTGGTGGGCAGGCAAGAGACCCAGTACTTC,CASSLVGRQETQYF
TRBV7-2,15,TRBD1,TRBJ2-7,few,TGTGCCAGCAGCCCAATGGGGACAGGAGACTACGAGCAGTACTTC,CASSPMGTGDYEQYF
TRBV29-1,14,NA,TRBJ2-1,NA,TGCAGCGTTGAAGGCCCCAGCTCCTACAATGAGCAGATCTTC,CSVEGPSSYNEQIF
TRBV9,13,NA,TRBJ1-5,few,TGTGCCAGCAGCGTAGGACCAGAGCAGCCCCAGCATTTT,CASSVGPEQPQHF
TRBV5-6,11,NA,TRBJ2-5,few,TGTGCCAGCAGCTTGGCCCGGACCCAGTACTTC,CASSLARTQYF
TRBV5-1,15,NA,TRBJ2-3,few,TGCGCCAGCAGCTTGAGGCGTACAAGCACAGATACGCAGTATTTT,CASSLRRTSTDTQYF
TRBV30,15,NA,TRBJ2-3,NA,TGTGCCTGGAGTGCCCTCGGGAGTAGCACAGATACGCAGTATTTT,CAWSALGSSTDTQYF
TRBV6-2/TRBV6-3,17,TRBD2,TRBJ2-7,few,TGTGCCAGCAGTTCCCTAGGGACTAGCGGTACCACCTACGAGCAGTACTTC,CASSSLGTSGTTYEQYF
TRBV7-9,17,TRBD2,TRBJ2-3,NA,TGTGCCAGCACCTCACAGCGGGAGTCCCTTAGCACAGATACGCAGTATTTT,CASTSQRESLSTDTQYF
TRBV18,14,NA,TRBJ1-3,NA,TGTGCCAGCTCACCAGCGGGCGCTGGAAACACCATATATTTT,CASSPAGAGNTIYF
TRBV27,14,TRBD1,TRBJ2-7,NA,TGTGCCAGCAGTCACAGGGGGAGCTCCTACGAGCAGTACTTC,CASSHRGSSYEQYF
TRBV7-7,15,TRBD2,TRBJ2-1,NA,TGTGCTAGCAGCCTTGGACTAGCGGGACCCATGGAGCAGTTCTTC,CASSLGLAGPMEQFF
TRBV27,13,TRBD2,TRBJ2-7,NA,TGTGCCAGTAGTAGCGGGATATCCTACGAGCAGTACTTC,CASSSGISYEQYF
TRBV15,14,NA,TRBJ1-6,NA,TGTGCCACCAGCAGTTACGGGGGAAATTCACCCCTCCACTTT,CATSSYGGNSPLHF
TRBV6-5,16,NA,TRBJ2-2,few,TGTGCCAGCAGTTACCTCACGGCTACAGAATCCGGGGAGCTGTTTTTT,CASSYLTATESGELFF
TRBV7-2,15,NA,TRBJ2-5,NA,TGTGCCAGCACCAGGGGCACGGGAGGAAAAGAGACCCAGTACTTC,CASTRGTGGKETQYF
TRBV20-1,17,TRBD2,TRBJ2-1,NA,TGCTGTGCTAGAGATCACAGCGGGAGGGCCATAGGAGATGAGCAGTTCTTC,CCARDHSGRAIGDEQFF
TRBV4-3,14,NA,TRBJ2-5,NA,TGCGCCAGCAGCCAAGATCATACAGGGGAGACCCAGTACTTC,CASSQDHTGETQYF
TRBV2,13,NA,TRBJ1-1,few,TGTGCCAGCAATCTCGGGGGTGGCACTGAAGCTTTCTTT,CASNLGGGTEAFF
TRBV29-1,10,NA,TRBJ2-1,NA,TGCAGCGTTTGGTATGATGAGCAGTTCTTC,CSVWYDEQFF